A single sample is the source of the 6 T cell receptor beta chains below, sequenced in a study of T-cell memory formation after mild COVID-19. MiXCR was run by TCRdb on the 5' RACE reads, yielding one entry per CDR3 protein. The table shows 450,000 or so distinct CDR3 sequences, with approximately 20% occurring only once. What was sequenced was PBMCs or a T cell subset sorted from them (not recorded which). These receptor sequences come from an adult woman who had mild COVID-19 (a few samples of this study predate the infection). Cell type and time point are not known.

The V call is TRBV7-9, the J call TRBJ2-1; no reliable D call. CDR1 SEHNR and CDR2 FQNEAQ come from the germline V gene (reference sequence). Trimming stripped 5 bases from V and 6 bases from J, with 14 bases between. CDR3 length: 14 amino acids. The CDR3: CASSPRPRRNEQFF. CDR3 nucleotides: TGTGCCAGCAGCCCGCGGCCCCGACGCAATGAGCAGTTCTTC.

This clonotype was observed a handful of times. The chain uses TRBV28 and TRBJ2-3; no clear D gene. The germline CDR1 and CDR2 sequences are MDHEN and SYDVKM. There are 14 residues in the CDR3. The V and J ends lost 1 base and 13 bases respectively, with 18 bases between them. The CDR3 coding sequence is TGTGCCAGCAGTTTATCGCAGCCCCCCCTTGCAGAGTATTTT. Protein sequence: CASSLSQPPLAEYF.

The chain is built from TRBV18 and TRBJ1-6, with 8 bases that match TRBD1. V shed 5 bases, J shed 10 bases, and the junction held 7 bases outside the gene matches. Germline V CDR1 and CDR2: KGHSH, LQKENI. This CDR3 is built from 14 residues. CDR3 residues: CASSTDRGGSPLHF. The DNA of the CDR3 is TGTGCCAGCTCAACCGACAGGGGTGGCTCACCCCTCCACTTT.

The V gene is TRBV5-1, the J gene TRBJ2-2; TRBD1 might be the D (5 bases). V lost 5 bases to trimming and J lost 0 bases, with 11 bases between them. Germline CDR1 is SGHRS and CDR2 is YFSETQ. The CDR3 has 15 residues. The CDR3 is CASSYAGPNTGELFF. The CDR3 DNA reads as TGCGCCAGCAGTTATGCAGGGCCGAACACCGGGGAGCTGTTTTTT.

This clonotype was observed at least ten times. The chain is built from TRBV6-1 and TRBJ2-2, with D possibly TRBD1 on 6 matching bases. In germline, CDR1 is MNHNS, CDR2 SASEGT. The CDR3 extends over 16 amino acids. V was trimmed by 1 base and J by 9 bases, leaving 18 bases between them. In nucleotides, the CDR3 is TGTGCCAGCAGTGAAGATTTGGGACACCCCGACCGGGAGCTGTTTTTT. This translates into CASSEDLGHPDRELFF.

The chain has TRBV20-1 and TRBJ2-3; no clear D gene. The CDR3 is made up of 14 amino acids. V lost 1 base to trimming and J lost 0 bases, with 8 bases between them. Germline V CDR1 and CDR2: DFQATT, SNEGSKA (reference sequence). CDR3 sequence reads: CSARASRSTDTQYF. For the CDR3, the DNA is TGCAGTGCTAGAGCCTCCAGAAGCACAGATACGCAGTATTTT.